This TCR beta chain is from a study of blood T cell repertoires in COVID-19. Study at large: Researchers got acute and convalescent COVID-19 samples from the United States, Italy and Spain. From T cells, B-cell-depleted T cells, or PBMCs came the material, which was cDNA or gDNA.

Assignment of participants to cohorts was predicated upon participant-reported clinical history. The authors' processing: Using reference gene primer amplification, nucleated cell counts were estimated. The data were produced by immunoSEQ multiplex PCR, yet TCRdb's version contains in-frame clones alone and is incomplete. V and J calls plus clone size are reproduced from that table; the DNA served to infer D and trimming. In the table there are 200,000 to 250,000 clones, around 82% of which are singletons. Germline CDR1 reads SGHTA; CDR2 reads FQGNSA. The CDR3 has 14 amino acids. V was pared by 4 bases and J by 0 bases, with 9 bases between.

J is TRBJ1-2 and V is TRBV7-2; tentative D call: TRBD1 (5 bases). Sequenced sample: PBMCs or T cells enriched from blood (not recorded which). The sequence was collected from a young man with acute COVID-19. This CDR3 is CASSWMTANYGYTF. As DNA, the CDR3 is TGTGCCAGCAGCTGGATGACAGCTAACTATGGCTACACCTTC.